A single sample is the source of the 18 T cell receptor beta chains below, sequenced in a study of cytomegalovirus exposure and HLA in healthy donors. The study ran its PCR with 60 Vbeta and 13 Jbeta primers. TCRdb's copy holds only in-frame clones and misses some; the assay was immunoSEQ multiplex PCR. There are about 160,000 clones in the sample; 80% to 90% occur only once, and around 10% lies in the top ten. The sample was PBMCs. The receptors were gathered from a man in his fifties in good health and CMV-seropositive.

This clone was detected a few times. V usage is TRBV6-5 and J usage is TRBJ1-1; 7 bases are a match to TRBD1. The germline V gene has CDR1 MNHEY and CDR2 SVGAGI. The CDR3 sequence is 15 residues long. The V segment lost 4 bases and the J segment 3 bases; nucleotides outside the gene matches: 8. Here the CDR3 reads CASSSWTGGDTEAFF. The CDR3 DNA is TGTGCCAGCAGTTCTTGGACAGGCGGGGACACTGAAGCTTTCTTT.

The chain employs TRBV14 and TRBJ2-3; TRBD2 agrees at 7 bases. Germline trimming cut 1 base from V and 10 bases from J; bases unmatched to any gene: 11. Per the germline V gene, CDR1 is SGHDN and CDR2 is FVKESK. The CDR3 runs to 15 residues. This CDR3 is CASSQGAGGSIPQYF. The DNA for the CDR3 is TGTGCCAGCAGCCAAGGTGCTGGCGGGAGCATTCCGCAGTATTTT.

CDR3: CAWSVPQGPSWQPQHF. CDR3 nucleotides: TGTGCCTGGAGTGTACCTCAGGGGCCCTCTTGGCAGCCCCAGCATTTT. V usage is TRBV30 and J usage is TRBJ1-5, with a weak D call TRBD1 (6 bases). This CDR3 is 16 amino acids long. Germline V gene data show CDR1 as GTSNPN and CDR2 as SVGIG (reference sequence). Trimming pared 0 bases from V and 7 bases from J, leaving 19 bases between.

The genes are TRBV28 and TRBJ1-6, with a weak D call TRBD1 (5 bases). The CDR3 has 16 amino acids. The germline V gene encodes CDR1 MDHEN and CDR2 SYDVKM. Trimming stripped 4 bases from V and 3 bases from J, with 13 bases between. The CDR3 protein is CASSYQRGLYNSPLHF. Here the CDR3 DNA reads TGTGCCAGCAGTTACCAAAGGGGCCTCTATAATTCACCCCTCCACTTT.

The V gene is TRBV21-1, the J gene TRBJ1-6; the D call in the table, TRBD1, was not verified against the DNA. TRBV21-1 is recorded as a pseudogene. The CDR3 is made up of 16 amino acids. The CDR3 is CASIVPGQGCNSPLHF. The CDR3 DNA is TGTGCCAGCATCGTCCCGGGACAGGGTTGTAACTCACCCCTCCACTTT.

The rearrangement links TRBV6-1 to TRBJ1-1; D is unresolved. From germline, CDR1 is MNHNS and CDR2 SASEGT. The germline V and J ends were trimmed by 4 bases and 8 bases, with 17 bases remaining between them. The CDR3 covers 14 residues. In nucleotides, the CDR3 is TGTGCCAGCAGTGGGGAGGTCCAGACGGGGGAAGCTTTCTTT. Protein sequence: CASSGEVQTGEAFF.

The chain couples TRBV9 to TRBJ2-1, with TRBD2 matching 12 bases. CDR1 and CDR2 from the germline V gene are SGDLS and YYNGEE. The CDR3 length is 15 residues. Unmatched junction bases numbered 4, after V lost 3 bases and J lost 6 bases. The CDR3 coding sequence is TGTGCCAGCAGCGCTTCACTAGCGGGGGGCAATGAGCAGTTCTTC. Protein: CASSASLAGGNEQFF.

This sequence joins TRBV19 and TRBJ2-7, with D perhaps TRBD2 (8 bases). This CDR3 is built from 14 residues. CDR1 LNHDA and CDR2 SQIVND come from the germline V gene (reference sequence). V lost 5 bases, J lost 4 bases, and 15 bases lay in between. CDR3 protein: CASSPREGAYEQYF. The CDR3 region has the DNA TGTGCCAGTAGTCCACGGGAGGGGGCTTACGAGCAGTACTTC.

The rearrangement links TRBV7-3 to TRBJ2-5; TRBD1 might be the D (5 bases). Between the trimmed V and J ends, which lost 5 bases and 8 bases, there was a span of 15 bases. Germline loops: CDR1 SGHTA, CDR2 FQGTGA. CDR3 size: 13 residues. CDR3 nucleotide sequence: TGTGCCAGCAGCGACAGTGGTGGTGGAACCCAGTACTTC. It yields the protein CASSDSGGGTQYF.

The gene calls are TRBV7-8 and TRBJ2-7, with 8 bases matching TRBD1. There are 16 residues in the CDR3. In germline, CDR1 is SGHVS, CDR2 FQNEAQ. The V segment lost 2 bases and the J segment 6 bases; nucleotides outside the gene matches: 12. As DNA, the CDR3 is TGTGCCAGCAGCTTATCAGCGACAGGGGCCGCCGGCGAGCAGTACTTC. Translation gives CASSLSATGAAGEQYF. Complete variable domain (other parts from reference TRBV7-8 and TRBJ2-7): GAGVSQSPRYKVAKRGQDVALRCDPISGHVSLFWYQQALGQGPEFLTYFQNEAQLDKSGLPSDRFFAERPEGSVSTLKIQRTQQEDSAVYLCASSLSATGAAGEQYFGPGTRLTVT.

As for this clone: The junction departs from the called germline gene at one end, perhaps through a read error. The rearrangement links TRBV4-2 to TRBJ1-2; tentatively, D is TRBD1 (5 bases). The CDR3 runs to 16 residues. CDR1 and CDR2 (germline): LGHNA, YNFKEQ. The CDR3 nucleotides are TGTGCCAGCAACCAAGGGGTCTTTCAGGGAAACTATGGCTACACCTTC. Residues: CASNQGVFQGNYGYTF.

The V call is TRBV28, the J call TRBJ2-3, with 10 bases identical to TRBD2. CDR3 length equals 15 residues. The germline V gene encodes CDR1 MDHEN and CDR2 SYDVKM. V gave up 2 bases and J gave up 5 bases; unmatched junction bases: 4. CDR3 DNA: TGTGCCAGCAGTTTACTAGCGGGGGCGAAAGATACGCAGTATTTT. Its translation: CASSLLAGAKDTQYF.

The chain couples TRBV5-6 to TRBJ1-1; D may be TRBD1 (5 bases). The germline gives CDR1 SGHDT, CDR2 YYEEEE. CDR3 size: 17 residues. Trimming took off 2 bases at V and 1 base at J, with 18 bases between the two ends. The CDR3 coding sequence is TGTGCCAGCAGCTTACCGGGACCAGGGAGGAGGAACACTGAAGCTTTCTTT. Translation: CASSLPGPGRRNTEAFF.

The rearrangement joins TRBV27 to TRBJ2-1, with 7 positions matching TRBD2. Trimming removed 5 bases from V and 7 bases from J; junction bases left unmatched: 11. Germline loops: CDR1 MNHEY, CDR2 SMNVEV (reference sequence). The CDR3 is 15 amino acids. The CDR3 DNA sequence: TGTGCCAGCAGTGGCTCGGCTAGCGGTGATAATGAGCAGTTCTTC. As protein: CASSGSASGDNEQFF.

CDR3 amino acids: CASSVRQWRAGAKNIQYF. In nucleotides, the CDR3 is TGTGCCAGCAGCGTAAGGCAGTGGAGGGCCGGAGCCAAAAACATTCAGTACTTC. The chain uses TRBV7-2 and TRBJ2-4; a possible D gene is TRBD2 (6 bases). There are 18 residues in the CDR3. V shed 5 bases and J shed 0 bases, with 20 bases lying between them. Germline-derived CDR1 and CDR2 are SGHTA and FQGNSA.

This clone was counted a few times. The V call is TRBV4-1, the J call TRBJ1-4; weak D call: TRBD1 (6 bases). The CDR3 consists of 15 residues. V lost 5 bases to trimming and J lost 4 bases, with 14 bases between them. Germline V gene data show CDR1 as MGHRA and CDR2 as YSYEKL. CDR3 in amino acids: CASSSTGTHNEKLFF. The DNA for the CDR3 is TGCGCCAGCAGCAGTACCGGGACACATAATGAAAAACTGTTTTTT.

The chain recombines TRBV7-3 with TRBJ2-7; 14 bases are shared with TRBD2. Germline loops: CDR1 SGHTA, CDR2 FQGTGA. The CDR3 covers 17 residues. The V segment lost 5 bases and the J segment 1 base; nucleotides outside the gene matches: 7. CDR3 nucleotide sequence: TGTGCCAGCAGCCCATTAGGGACTAGCGGGAGTTCCTACGAGCAGTACTTC. This sequence encodes CASSPLGTSGSSYEQYF.

In this sample, this clone turned up a few times. The genes are TRBV9 and TRBJ1-2; TRBD1 matches 7 bases. In germline, CDR1 is SGDLS, CDR2 YYNGEE. The J segment lost 14 bases and the V segment lost 2 bases, leaving 15 bases of the junction unmatched. The CDR3 consists of 14 residues. The CDR3 nucleotides read TGTGCCAGCAGCGTGCCGGGACAGCCTTTTAGGAGGACCTTC. The encoded protein is CASSVPGQPFRRTF.